A selection of T cell receptor beta chains follows, all from one sample in a study of blood T cell repertoires in COVID-19. Generated by immunoSEQ multiplex PCR, the TCRdb table keeps only in-frame clones and is missing some. Here the sample spans a few hundred thousand clones, 70% to 90% being singletons. Input material: PBMCs or T cells enriched from blood (not recorded which). These receptors were obtained from a woman between 35 and 50 years old with acute COVID-19. The CDR3 runs from the conserved cysteine through the conserved F or W. The D gene is left open where the match is weak. Where a row states a size, it is once, few, many or the class of an expanded clone; other rows omit it.

TRBJ2-1 16 TRBD2 few TRBV11-2 TGTGCCAGCAGCTTTTCTAGTCCTAGCGGGAGGAATGAGCAGTTCTTC CASSFSSPSGRNEQFF
TRBJ2-3 14 TRBD1 - TRBV9 TGTGCCAGCAGCGTAGGGGACAGGGAGGATACGCAGTATTTT CASSVGDREDTQYF
TRBJ1-5 15 - few TRBV15 TGTGCCACCAGCAGATCGAGGAATAGCAATCAGCCCCAGCATTTT CATSRSRNSNQPQHF
TRBJ2-1 16 - - TRBV5-8 TGTGCCAGCAGCTTGGTTTCGGGGGGCAGGTACAATGAGCAGTTCTTC CASSLVSGGRYNEQFF
TRBJ2-7 12 TRBD1 - TRBV28 TGTGCCACCAGGACAGGGGGTAACGAGCAGTACTTC CATRTGGNEQYF
TRBJ1-2 11 - - TRBV30 TGTGCCTGGAGTTTAGGGAGTGGCTACACCTTC CAWSLGSGYTF
TRBJ2-2 13 - - TRBV7-3 TGTGCCAGCAGCTTATCGTCCGCCGGGGAGCTGTTTTTT CASSLSSAGELFF
TRBJ1-5 17 - - TRBV12-2 TGTGCAAGTCGCTTAGTCTTGATACTTAATAGCAATCAGCCCCAGCATTTT CASRLVLILNSNQPQHF
TRBJ2-1 14 TRBD1 once TRBV5-4 TGTGCCAGCAGCTCCGGGACAGGGACGAATGAGCAGTTCTTC CASSSGTGTNEQFF
TRBJ2-5 15 - - TRBV11-2 TGTGCCAGCAGCTCAGGACCAGACAGTTGGGAGACCCAGTACTTC CASSSGPDSWETQYF
TRBJ1-1 19 - - TRBV9 TGTGCCAGCAGCGTAGGGGTTGTGGTCTCTGGGCGGGGGAACACTGAAGCTTTCTTT CASSVGVVVSGRGNTEAFF
TRBJ1-3 13 - - TRBV7-2 TGTGCCAGCAGTACACACTCTGGAAACACCATATATTTT CASSTHSGNTIYF
TRBJ2-3 14 - - TRBV18 TGTGCCAGCTCAACCAGCCCAGGGCCAGATACGCAGTATTTT CASSTSPGPDTQYF
TRBJ1-1 15 TRBD1 - TRBV13 TGTGCCAGCAGCTTATCCGGGACAGGGAGGACTGAAGCTTTCTTT CASSLSGTGRTEAFF
TRBJ2-3 14 TRBD1 - TRBV28 TGTGCCAGCCTGACAGGGGACCGAGCAGATACGCAGTATTTT CASLTGDRADTQYF
TRBJ2-3 19 TRBD2 few TRBV28 TGTGCCAGCAGTCCCCTCGGACTAGCGGGAGGTGGGAGAACAGATACGCAGTATTTT CASSPLGLAGGGRTDTQYF
TRBJ2-3 11 - - TRBV29-1 TGCAGCGTTGGTCTGACAGATACGCAGTATTTT CSVGLTDTQYF
TRBJ1-5 14 - - TRBV10-3 TGTGCCATCAGTGCGGACAGAAGCAATCAGCCCCAGCATTTT CAISADRSNQPQHF
TRBJ2-3 14 TRBD1 - TRBV5-8 TGTGCCAGCAGCATGGGACAGGGCACAGATACGCAGTATTTT CASSMGQGTDTQYF
TRBJ2-3 14 - - TRBV10-3 TGTGCCATCAGTGATGAGGGACTCACAGATACGCAGTATTTT CAISDEGLTDTQYF
TRBJ1-6 15 TRBD1 - TRBV3-1/TRBV3-2 TGTGCCAGCAGCCAACGACAGGGGGGAAATTCACCCCTCCACTTT CASSQRQGGNSPLHF
TRBJ2-3 16 TRBD2 once TRBV19 TGTGCCAGTAGTGATTCCGGACTAGCTGGCACAGATACGCAGTATTTT CASSDSGLAGTDTQYF
TRBJ2-3 14 - - TRBV18 TGTGCCAGCTCACGGCTCTCTAGCACAGATACGCAGTATTTT CASSRLSSTDTQYF
TRBJ2-1 15 - - TRBV29-1 TGCAGCGTGAAAAGACTAGTCACCCCGTACAATGAGCAGTTCTTC CSVKRLVTPYNEQFF
TRBJ1-1 15 - - TRBV28 TGTGCCAGCAGTTTCCCGCAGTTTGGCACGCCTGAAGCTTTCTTT CASSFPQFGTPEAFF
TRBJ2-2 15 - few TRBV12-5 TGTGCTAGTGGTTTGTCCAGGGGAAGCACCGGGGAGCTGTTTTTT CASGLSRGSTGELFF
TRBJ1-4 13 TRBD1 - TRBV5-1 TGCGCCAGCAGCTCGAACCGGGACAGTCGGCTGTTTTTT CASSSNRDSRLFF
TRBJ2-1 17 TRBD2 - TRBV4-2 TGTGCCAGCAGCCAAGACTCTTCAGCGGGGGGGAGCAATGAGCAGTTCTTC CASSQDSSAGGSNEQFF
TRBJ2-1 15 TRBD1 - TRBV30 TGTGCCTGGAGACGCGGGACAGGGGCGTACAATGAGCAGTTCTTC CAWRRGTGAYNEQFF
TRBJ2-5 18 TRBD2 - TRBV7-9 TGTGCCAGCAGCCCAAAGCCCGGACTAGCGGGAAAACAAGAGACCCAGTACTTC CASSPKPGLAGKQETQYF
TRBJ2-7 16 - - TRBV12-1 TGTGCCAGCAGCTTCCTCCTCGGGAGGGACCTTACGGAGCAGTACTTC CASSFLLGRDLTEQYF
TRBJ2-7 13 - - TRBV30 TGTGCCTGGAGGGGTTTCGGGGTCTACGAGCAGTACTTC CAWRGFGVYEQYF
TRBJ2-2 17 TRBD2 many TRBV28 TGTGCCAGCAGTTTCTCTAGCGGGAGTCCGAACACCGGGGAGCTGTTTTTT CASSFSSGSPNTGELFF
TRBJ2-1 17 TRBD2 - TRBV5-6 TGTGCCAGCAGCTTGGCCCCTAGCGGGAGGGCCAGGAATGTGCAGTTCTTC CASSLAPSGRARNVQFF
TRBJ1-1 15 TRBD1 - TRBV3-1/TRBV3-2 TGTGCCAGCAGCCGGGGACAGGGGTCGGGTCGTGGGACTTTCTTT CASSRGQGSGRGTFF
TRBJ1-4 14 TRBD1 - TRBV5-1 TGCGCCAGCAGCCTACAGGGGGCTGAGGAAAAACTGTTTTTT CASSLQGAEEKLFF
TRBJ2-7 11 TRBD1 - TRBV29-1 TGCAGCGTTCGGACAGGGAACGAGCAGTACTTC CSVRTGNEQYF
TRBJ1-2 16 - - TRBV6-5 TGTGCCAGCAGTTACTCTACGGGACTCCTGGATGGGGGCTACACCTTC CASSYSTGLLDGGYTF
TRBJ1-1 18 - - TRBV7-2 TGTGCCAGCAGCTTAACTGGAACCGACAGGTGGGGCCTTGGAGAAGCTTTCTTT CASSLTGTDRWGLGEAFF
TRBJ2-5 15 TRBD1 - TRBV18 TGTGCCAGCTCACGATCGACAGGGGGTGTCGAGACCCAGTACTTC CASSRSTGGVETQYF
TRBJ2-1 18 TRBD2 - TRBV19 TGTGCCAGTATAAGCCGCTTGACCGGGACTAGCGGTTTTGATGAGCAGTTCTTC CASISRLTGTSGFDEQFF
TRBJ1-5 14 - - TRBV2 TGTGCCAGCTGGGAAGGTAATGGCAATCAGCCCCAGCATTTT CASWEGNGNQPQHF
TRBJ2-5 14 TRBD2 - TRBV14 TGTGCCAGCAGCCTCGGGACTAGCTACGAGACCCAGTACTTC CASSLGTSYETQYF
TRBJ2-7 14 - many TRBV2 TGTGCCAGCAGTAGGCAGGAAATATCCTACGAGCAGTACTTC CASSRQEISYEQYF
TRBJ2-7 15 TRBD1 - TRBV6-5 TGTGCCAGCAGGGACAGGGGGCGAGTATCCTACGAGCAGTACTTC CASRDRGRVSYEQYF
TRBJ1-5 13 - - TRBV7-2 TGTGCCAGCAGCTTGACAGAGGATCAGCCCCAGCATTTT CASSLTEDQPQHF